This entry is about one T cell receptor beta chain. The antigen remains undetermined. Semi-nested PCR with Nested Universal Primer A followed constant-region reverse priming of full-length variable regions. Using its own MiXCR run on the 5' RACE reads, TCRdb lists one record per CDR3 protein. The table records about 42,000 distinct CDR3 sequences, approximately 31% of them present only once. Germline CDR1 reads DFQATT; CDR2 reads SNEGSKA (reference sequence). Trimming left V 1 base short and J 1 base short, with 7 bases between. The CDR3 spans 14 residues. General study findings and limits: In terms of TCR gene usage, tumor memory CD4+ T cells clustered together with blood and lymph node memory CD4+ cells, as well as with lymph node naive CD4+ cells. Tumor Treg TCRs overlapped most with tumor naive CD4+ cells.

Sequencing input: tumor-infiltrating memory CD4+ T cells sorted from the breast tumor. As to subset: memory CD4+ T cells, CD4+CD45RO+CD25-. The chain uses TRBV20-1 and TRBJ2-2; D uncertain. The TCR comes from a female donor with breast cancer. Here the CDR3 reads CSARGLLNTGELFF. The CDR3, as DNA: TGCAGTGCTAGAGGACTCCTGAACACCGGGGAGCTGTTTTTT.